The source of this TCR beta chain is a study of human T cells and chemical hapten exposure. Background on the study: Investigators sensitized around 2 cm by around 2 cm of upper inner arm skin with 2% DPC. Upper back patch tests used 0.01% DPC, scored after 6 days. Per-sample TCR yield variation was attributed mainly to small pooled library volume differences.

For the library, individual cDNA molecules each received unique molecular identifiers. TCRdb reprocessed the RACE reads with MiXCR, giving one entry per CDR3 protein. The table lists more than 250,000 distinct CDR3 sequences, 7% to 10% of them singletons. In its sample, this clonotype was seen a few times. Stated time point: pre-sensitization, week 0. Noted treatment: therapeutic diphenylcyclopropenone sensitization with weekly scalp DPC. Germline V gives CDR1 MGHRA, CDR2 YSYEKL. Trimming pared 0 bases from V and 5 bases from J, leaving 13 bases between. The CDR3 runs 15 residues. The sample here was whole blood, taken in connection with sensitization to the hapten diphenylcyclopropenone (DPC). The chain links TRBV4-1 to TRBJ2-5; the D gene could be TRBD1 or TRBD2 (5 bases each). The TCR comes from a woman in her forties with alopecia areata. Some clones in this sample may be carry-over from other donors' samples. The CDR3 protein is CASSQDSGAGETQYF. CDR3 nucleotides: TGCGCCAGCAGCCAAGACTCCGGGGCAGGCGAGACCCAGTACTTC.